This paragraph reports one T cell receptor beta chain. The PCR made use of 60 Vbeta and 13 Jbeta primers. Profiled with immunoSEQ multiplex PCR; TCRdb holds only in-frame clones, not every one. The table lists some 130,000 clones, roughly four fifths of them singletons, with roughly 7.2% in the top ten. The data were taken from a study of cytomegalovirus exposure and HLA in healthy donors. The length of the CDR3 is 13 residues. The V and J ends lost 4 bases and 7 bases respectively, with 13 bases between them. CDR1 and CDR2 (germline): SGHTA, FQGNSA. The source of this sequence is a male donor in good health and CMV-seronegative. The chain recombines TRBV7-2 with TRBJ1-2; tentative D call: TRBD1 (5 bases). The specimen sequenced was PBMCs. The CDR3: CASSSDGQGGYTF. The CDR3 DNA reads TGTGCCAGCAGCTCCGACGGGCAGGGTGGCTACACCTTC.